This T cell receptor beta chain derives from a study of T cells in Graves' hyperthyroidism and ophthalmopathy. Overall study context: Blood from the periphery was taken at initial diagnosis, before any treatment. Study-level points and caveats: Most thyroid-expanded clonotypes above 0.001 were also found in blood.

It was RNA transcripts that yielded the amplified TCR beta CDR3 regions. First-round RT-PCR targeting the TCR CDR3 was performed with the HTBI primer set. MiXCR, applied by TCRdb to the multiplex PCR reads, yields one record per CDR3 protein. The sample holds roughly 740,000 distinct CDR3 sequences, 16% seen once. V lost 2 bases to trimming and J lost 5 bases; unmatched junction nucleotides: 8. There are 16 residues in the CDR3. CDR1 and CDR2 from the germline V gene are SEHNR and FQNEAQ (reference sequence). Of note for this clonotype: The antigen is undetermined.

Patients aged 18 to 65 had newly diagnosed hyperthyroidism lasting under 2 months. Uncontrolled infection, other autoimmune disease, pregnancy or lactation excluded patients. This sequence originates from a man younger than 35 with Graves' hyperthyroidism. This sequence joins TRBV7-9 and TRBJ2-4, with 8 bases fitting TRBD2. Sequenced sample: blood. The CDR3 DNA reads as TGTGCCAGCAGCTTAATAGGGGCTAGCGGGCAAAACATTCAGTACTTC. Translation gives CASSLIGASGQNIQYF.